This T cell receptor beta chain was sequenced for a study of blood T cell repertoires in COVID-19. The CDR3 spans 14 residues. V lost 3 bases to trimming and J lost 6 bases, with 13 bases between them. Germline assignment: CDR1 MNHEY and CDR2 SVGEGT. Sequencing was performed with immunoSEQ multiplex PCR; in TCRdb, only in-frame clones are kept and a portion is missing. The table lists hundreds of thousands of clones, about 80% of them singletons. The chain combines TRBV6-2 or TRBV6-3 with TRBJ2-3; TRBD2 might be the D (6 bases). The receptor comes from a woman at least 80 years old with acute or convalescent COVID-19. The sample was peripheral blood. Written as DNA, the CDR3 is TGTGCCAGCAGTTATTACGCGGGATCGGATACGCAGTATTTT. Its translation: CASSYYAGSDTQYF.